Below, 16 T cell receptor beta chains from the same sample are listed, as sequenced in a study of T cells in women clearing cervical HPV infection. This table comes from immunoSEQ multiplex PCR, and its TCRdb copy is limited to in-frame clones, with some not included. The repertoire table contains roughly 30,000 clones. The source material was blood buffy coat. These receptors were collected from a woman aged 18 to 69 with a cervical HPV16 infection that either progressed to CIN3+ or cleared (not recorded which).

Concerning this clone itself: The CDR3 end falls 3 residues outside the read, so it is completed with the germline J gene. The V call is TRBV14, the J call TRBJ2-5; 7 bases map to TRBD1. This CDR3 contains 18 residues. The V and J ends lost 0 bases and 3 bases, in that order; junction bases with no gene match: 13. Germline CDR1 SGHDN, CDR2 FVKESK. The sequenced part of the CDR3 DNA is TGTGCCAGCAGCCAAGATCCGGCGAGGGGGCGGTTTGAAGAGACC. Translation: CASSQDPARGRFEET. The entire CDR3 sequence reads CASSQDPARGRFEETQYF.

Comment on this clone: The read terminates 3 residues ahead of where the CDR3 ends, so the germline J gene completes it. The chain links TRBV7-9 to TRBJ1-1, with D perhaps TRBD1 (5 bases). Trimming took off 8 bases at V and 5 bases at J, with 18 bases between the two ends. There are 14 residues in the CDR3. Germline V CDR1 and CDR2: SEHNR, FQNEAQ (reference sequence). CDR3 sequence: CASDFLGGRTEAFF. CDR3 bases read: TGTGCCAGCGATTTCCTCGGGGGACGAACTGAA. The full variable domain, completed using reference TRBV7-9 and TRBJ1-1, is DTGVSQNPRHKITKRGQNVTFRCDPISEHNRLYWYRQTLGQGPEFLTYFQNEAQLEKSRLLSDRFSAERPKGSFSTLEIQRTEQGDSAMYLCASDFLGGRTEAFFGQGTRLTVV.

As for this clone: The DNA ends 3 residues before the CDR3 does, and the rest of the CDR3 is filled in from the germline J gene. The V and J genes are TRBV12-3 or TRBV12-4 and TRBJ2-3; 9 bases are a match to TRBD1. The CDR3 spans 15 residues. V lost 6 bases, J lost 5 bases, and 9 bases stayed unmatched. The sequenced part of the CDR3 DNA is TGTGCCAGCAGAAGACAGGGGGTTCAGCGAGATACG. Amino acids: CASRRQGVQRDT. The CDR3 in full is CASRRQGVQRDTQYF.

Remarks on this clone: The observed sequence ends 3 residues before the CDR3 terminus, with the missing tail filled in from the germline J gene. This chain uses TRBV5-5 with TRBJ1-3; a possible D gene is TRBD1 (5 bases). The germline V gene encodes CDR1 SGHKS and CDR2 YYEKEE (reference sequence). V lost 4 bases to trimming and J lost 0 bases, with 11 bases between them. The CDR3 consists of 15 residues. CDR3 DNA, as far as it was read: TGTGCCAGCAGCCCCAGGGAGATCTCTGGAAACACC. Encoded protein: CASSPREISGNT. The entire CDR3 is CASSPREISGNTIYF.

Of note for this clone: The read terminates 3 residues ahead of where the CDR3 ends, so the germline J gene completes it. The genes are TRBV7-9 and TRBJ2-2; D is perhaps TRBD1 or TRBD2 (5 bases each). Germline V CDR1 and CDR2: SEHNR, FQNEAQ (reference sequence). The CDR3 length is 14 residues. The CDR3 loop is CASSLGQGESPLFF. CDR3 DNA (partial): TGTGCCAGCAGCTTGGGCCAGGGAGAATCACCG.

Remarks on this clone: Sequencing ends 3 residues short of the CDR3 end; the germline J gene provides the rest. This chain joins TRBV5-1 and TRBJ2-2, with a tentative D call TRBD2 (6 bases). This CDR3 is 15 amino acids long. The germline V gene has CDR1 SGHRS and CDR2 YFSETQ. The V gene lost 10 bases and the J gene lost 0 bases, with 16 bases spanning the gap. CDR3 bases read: TGCGCCTCTCAAAACCGGGGGTCGAACACCGGGGAG. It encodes CASQNRGSNTGE. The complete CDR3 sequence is CASQNRGSNTGELFF.

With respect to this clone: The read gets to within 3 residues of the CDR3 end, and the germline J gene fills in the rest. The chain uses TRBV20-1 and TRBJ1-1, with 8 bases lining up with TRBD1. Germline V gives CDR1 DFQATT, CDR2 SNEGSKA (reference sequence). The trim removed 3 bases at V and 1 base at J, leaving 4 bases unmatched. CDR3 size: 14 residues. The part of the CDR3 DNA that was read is TGCAGTGCTAGGGGGACAGGTAGGAACACTGAA. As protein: CSARGTGRNTE. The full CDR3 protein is CSARGTGRNTEAFF.

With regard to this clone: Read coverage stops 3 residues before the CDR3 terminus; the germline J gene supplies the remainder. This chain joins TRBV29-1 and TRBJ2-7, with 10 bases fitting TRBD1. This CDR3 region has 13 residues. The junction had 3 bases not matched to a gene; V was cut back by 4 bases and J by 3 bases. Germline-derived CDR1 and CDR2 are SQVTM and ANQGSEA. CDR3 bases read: TGCAGCGTTGGGGACAGGGGCCACTACGAG. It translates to CSVGDRGHYE. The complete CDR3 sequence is CSVGDRGHYEQYF.

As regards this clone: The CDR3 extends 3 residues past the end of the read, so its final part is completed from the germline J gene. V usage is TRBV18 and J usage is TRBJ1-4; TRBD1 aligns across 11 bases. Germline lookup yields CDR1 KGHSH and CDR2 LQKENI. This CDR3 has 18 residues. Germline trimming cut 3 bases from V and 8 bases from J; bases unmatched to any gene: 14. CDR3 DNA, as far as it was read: TGTGCCAGCTCACCCCGCGGCGGGACAGGGGGGATTAAGGAAAAA. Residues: CASSPRGGTGGIKEK. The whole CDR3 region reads CASSPRGGTGGIKEKLFF.

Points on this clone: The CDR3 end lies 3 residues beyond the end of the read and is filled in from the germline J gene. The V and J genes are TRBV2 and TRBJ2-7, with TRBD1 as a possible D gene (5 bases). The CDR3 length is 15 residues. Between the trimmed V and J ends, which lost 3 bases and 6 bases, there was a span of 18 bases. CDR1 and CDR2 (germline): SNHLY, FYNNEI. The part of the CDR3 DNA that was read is TGTGCCAGCAGTGAGGTTCAGGGCTCCAGCCCCGAG. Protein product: CASSEVQGSSPE. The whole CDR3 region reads CASSEVQGSSPEQYF.

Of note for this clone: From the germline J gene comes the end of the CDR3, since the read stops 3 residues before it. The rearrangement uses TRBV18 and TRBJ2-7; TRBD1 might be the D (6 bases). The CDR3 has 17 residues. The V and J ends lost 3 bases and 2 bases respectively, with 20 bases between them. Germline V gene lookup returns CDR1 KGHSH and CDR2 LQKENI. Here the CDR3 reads CASSPADRPGAAYEQYF. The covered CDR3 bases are TGTGCCAGCTCACCGGCGGACCGTCCAGGGGCGGCCTACGAG.

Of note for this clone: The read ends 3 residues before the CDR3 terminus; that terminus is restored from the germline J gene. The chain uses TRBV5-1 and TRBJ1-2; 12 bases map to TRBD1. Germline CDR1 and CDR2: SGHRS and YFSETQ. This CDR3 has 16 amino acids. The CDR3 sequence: CASSLMMGQGAWGYTF. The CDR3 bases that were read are TGCGCCAGCAGCTTGATGATGGGACAGGGGGCGTGGGGC. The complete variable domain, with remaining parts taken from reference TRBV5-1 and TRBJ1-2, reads KAGVTQTPRYLIKTRGQQVTLSCSPISGHRSVSWYQQTPGQGLQFLFEYFSETQRNKGNFPGRFSGRQFSNSRSEMNVSTLELGDSALYLCASSLMMGQGAWGYTFGSGTRLTVV.

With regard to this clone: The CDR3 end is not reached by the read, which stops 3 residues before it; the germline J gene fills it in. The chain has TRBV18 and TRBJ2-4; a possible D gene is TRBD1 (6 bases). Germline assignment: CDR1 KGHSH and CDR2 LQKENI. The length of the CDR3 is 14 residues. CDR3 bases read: TGTGCCAGCTCACCGGGACAAAAAAACTATGGT. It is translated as CASSPGQKNYG. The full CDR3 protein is CASSPGQKNYGQYF.

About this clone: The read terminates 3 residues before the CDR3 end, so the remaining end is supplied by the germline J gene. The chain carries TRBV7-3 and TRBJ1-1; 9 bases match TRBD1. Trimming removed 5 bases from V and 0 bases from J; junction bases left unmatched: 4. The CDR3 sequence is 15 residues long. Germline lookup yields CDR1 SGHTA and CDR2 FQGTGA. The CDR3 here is CASSATGGLNTEAFF. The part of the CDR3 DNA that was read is TGTGCCAGCAGCGCCACAGGGGGCCTGAACACTGAA.

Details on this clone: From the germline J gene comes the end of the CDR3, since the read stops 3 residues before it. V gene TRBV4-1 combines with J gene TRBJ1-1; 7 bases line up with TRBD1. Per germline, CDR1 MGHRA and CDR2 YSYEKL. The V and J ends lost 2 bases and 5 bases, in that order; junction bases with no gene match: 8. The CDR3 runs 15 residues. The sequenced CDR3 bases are TGCGCCAGCAGCCAAAGTATGACAGGGAGGACTGAA. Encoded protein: CASSQSMTGRTE. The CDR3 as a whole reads CASSQSMTGRTEAFF.

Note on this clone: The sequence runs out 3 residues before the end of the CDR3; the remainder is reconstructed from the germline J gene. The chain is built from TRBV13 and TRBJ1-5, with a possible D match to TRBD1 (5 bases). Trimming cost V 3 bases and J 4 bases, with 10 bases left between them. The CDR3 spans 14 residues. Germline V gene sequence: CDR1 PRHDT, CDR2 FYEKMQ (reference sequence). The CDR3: CASSFAGRNQPQHF. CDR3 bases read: TGTGCCAGCAGCTTCGCAGGGAGGAATCAGCCC.